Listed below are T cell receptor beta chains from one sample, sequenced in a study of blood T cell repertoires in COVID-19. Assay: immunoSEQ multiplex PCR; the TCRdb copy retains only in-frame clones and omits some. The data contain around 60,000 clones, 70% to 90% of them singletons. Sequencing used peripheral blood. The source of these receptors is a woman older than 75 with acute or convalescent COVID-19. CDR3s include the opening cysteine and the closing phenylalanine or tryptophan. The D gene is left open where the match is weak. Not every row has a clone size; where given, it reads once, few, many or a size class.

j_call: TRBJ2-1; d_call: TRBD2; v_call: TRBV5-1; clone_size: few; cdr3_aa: CASSRSSGRAGYNEQFF; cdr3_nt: TGCGCCAGCAGCCGCTCTAGCGGGAGGGCCGGGTACAATGAGCAGTTCTTC
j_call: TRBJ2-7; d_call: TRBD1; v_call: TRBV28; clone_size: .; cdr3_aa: CASSRDSAYEQYF; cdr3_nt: TGTGCCAGCAGTAGGGACAGCGCCTACGAGCAGTACTTC
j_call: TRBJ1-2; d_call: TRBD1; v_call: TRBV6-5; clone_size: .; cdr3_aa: CASSKDRDYYGYTF; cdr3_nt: TGTGCCAGCAGTAAGGACAGGGATTACTATGGCTACACCTTC
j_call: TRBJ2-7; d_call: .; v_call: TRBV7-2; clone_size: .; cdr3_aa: CASSLFEQGNPEQYF; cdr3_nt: TGTGCCAGCAGCTTATTCGAGCAGGGAAACCCCGAGCAGTACTTC
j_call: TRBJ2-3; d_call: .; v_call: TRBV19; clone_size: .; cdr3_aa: CATAGLGDTQYF; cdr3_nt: TGTGCGACGGCGGGTCTGGGAGATACGCAGTATTTT
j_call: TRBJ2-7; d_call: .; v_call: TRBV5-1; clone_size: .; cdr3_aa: CASSFGSRSTSYEQYF; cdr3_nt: TGCGCCAGCAGCTTTGGCTCTAGATCAACCTCCTACGAGCAGTACTTC
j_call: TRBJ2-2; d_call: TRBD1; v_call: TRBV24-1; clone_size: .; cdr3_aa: CATSGHDRENTGELFF; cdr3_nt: TGTGCCACCAGTGGGCATGACAGGGAGAACACCGGGGAGCTGTTTTTT
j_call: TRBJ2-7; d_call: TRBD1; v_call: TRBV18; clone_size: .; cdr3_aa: CASSGYRGPTSYEQYF; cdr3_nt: TGTGCCAGCTCAGGTTACAGGGGGCCGACATCCTACGAGCAGTACTTC
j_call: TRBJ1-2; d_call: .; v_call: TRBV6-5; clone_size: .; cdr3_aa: CASSYSAANYGYTF; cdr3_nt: TGTGCCAGCAGTTACTCTGCAGCTAACTATGGCTACACCTTC
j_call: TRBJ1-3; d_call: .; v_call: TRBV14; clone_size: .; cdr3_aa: CASSQESRGSGNTIYF; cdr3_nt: TGTGCCAGCAGCCAAGAGTCCAGGGGCTCTGGAAACACCATATATTTT
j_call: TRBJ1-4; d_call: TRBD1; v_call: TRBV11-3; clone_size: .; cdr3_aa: CASSLAVRGPKKLFF; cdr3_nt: TGTGCCAGCAGCTTAGCCGTCAGGGGGCCTAAAAAACTGTTTTTT
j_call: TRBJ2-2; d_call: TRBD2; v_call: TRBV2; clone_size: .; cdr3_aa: CASRGSSGRAWTGELFF; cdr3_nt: TGTGCCAGCAGAGGATCTAGCGGGAGGGCCTGGACCGGGGAGCTGTTTTTT
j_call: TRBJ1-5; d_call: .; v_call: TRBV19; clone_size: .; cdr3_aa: CASNLGQGLQPQHF; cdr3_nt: TGTGCCAGTAACCTAGGGCAGGGACTGCAGCCCCAGCATTTT
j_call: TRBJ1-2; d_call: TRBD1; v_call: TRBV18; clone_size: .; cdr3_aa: CASSPGQINYGYTF; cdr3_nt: TGTGCCAGCTCCCCGGGACAGATTAACTATGGCTACACCTTC
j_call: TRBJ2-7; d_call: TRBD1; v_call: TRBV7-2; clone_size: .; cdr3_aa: CASSLRTGEHEQYF; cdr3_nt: TGTGCCAGCAGCTTACGGACAGGGGAGCACGAGCAGTACTTC
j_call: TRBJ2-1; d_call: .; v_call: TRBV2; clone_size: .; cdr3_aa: CASILGGAYNEQFF; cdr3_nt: .
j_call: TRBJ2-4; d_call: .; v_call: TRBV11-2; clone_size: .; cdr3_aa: CASSLELDLGIQYF; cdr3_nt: TGTGCCAGCAGCTTAGAACTAGATCTAGGGATTCAGTACTTC
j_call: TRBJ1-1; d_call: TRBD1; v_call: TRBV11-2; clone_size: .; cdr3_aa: CASSFTGAEAFF; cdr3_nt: TGTGCCAGCAGCTTTACAGGGGCCGAAGCTTTCTTT
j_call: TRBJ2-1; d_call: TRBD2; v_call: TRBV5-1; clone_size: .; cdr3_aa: CASSLEAGVYNEQFF; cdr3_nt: TGCGCCAGCAGCTTGGAAGCGGGAGTCTACAATGAGCAGTTCTTC
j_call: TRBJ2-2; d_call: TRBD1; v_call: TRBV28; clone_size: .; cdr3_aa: CASRIGGANTGELFF; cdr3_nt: TGTGCCAGCAGGATAGGGGGCGCGAACACCGGGGAGCTGTTTTTT
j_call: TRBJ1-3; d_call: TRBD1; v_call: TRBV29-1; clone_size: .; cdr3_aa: CSVGTDPSGNTIYF; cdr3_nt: TGCAGCGTCGGGACAGACCCCTCTGGAAACACCATATATTTT
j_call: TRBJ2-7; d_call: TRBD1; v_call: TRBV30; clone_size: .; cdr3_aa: CAWSRGTYEQYF; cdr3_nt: TGTGCCTGGAGCAGGGGGACCTACGAGCAGTACTTC
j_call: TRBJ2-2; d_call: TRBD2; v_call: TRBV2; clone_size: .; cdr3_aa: CARSGSGGGELFF; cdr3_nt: TGTGCCCGGAGCGGGAGTGGTGGCGGGGAGCTGTTTTTT
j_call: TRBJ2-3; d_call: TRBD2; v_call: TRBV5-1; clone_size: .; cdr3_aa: CASSLWTSGSTDTQYF; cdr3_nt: TGCGCCAGCAGCCTATGGACTAGCGGTAGCACAGATACGCAGTATTTT
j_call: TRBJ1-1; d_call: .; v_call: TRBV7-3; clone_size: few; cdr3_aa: CASRRGTANTEAFF; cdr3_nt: TGTGCCAGCAGGAGGGGGACGGCGAACACTGAAGCTTTCTTT
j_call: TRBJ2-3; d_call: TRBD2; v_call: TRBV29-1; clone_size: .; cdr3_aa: CSVAGGRADTQYF; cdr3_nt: TGCAGCGTAGCGGGAGGGAGGGCAGATACGCAGTATTTT
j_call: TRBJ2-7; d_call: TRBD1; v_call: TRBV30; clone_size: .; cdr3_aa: CAWGTGTGYEQYF; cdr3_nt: TGTGCCTGGGGAACCGGGACAGGGTACGAGCAGTACTTC
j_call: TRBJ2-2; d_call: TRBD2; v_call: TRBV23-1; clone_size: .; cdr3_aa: CASRVVSGFPKGNTGELFF; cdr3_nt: TGCGCCAGCAGGGTGGTTAGCGGGTTCCCGAAAGGGAACACCGGGGAGCTGTTTTTT
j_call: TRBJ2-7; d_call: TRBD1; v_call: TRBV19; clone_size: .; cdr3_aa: CASRTGPSYEQYF; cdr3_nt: TGTGCCAGTAGGACAGGGCCCTCCTACGAGCAGTACTTC
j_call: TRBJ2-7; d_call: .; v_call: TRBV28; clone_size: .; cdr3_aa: CASRSVRGQYF; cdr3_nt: TGTGCCAGCAGGTCGGTGCGGGGGCAGTACTTC
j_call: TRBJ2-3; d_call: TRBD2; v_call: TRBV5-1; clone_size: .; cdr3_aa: CASSTLAGALTDTQYF; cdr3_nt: TGCGCCAGCAGCACCCTAGCGGGAGCCCTCACAGATACGCAGTATTTT
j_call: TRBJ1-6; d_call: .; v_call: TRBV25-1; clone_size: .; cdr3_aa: CASSESYSPLHF; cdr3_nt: TGTGCCAGCAGTGAGTCGTATTCACCCCTCCACTTT
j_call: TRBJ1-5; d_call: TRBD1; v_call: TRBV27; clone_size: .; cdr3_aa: CASSPGQGYQPQHF; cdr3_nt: TGTGCCAGCAGTCCGGGACAGGGGTATCAGCCCCAGCATTTT
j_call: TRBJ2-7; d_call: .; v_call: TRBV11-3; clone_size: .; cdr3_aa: CASSRTADGYEQYF; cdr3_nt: TGTGCCAGCAGTCGGACAGCGGATGGCTACGAGCAGTACTTC
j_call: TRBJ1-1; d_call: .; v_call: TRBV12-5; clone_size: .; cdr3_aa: CASGLPGVDTEAFF; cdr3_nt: TGTGCTAGTGGTCTCCCAGGTGTGGACACTGAAGCTTTCTTT
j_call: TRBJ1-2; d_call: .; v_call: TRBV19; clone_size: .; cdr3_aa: CASSIGPGRRFYGYTF; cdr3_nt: TGTGCCAGTAGTATAGGCCCCGGGAGGAGATTCTATGGCTACACCTTC
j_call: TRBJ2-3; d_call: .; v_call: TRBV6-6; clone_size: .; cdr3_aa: CASSYLLAGTDTQYF; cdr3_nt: TGTGCCAGCAGTTACTTACTAGCAGGGACAGATACGCAGTATTTT
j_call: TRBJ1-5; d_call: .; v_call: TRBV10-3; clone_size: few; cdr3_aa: CAISDRNQPQHF; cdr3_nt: TGTGCCATCAGTGACAGAAATCAGCCCCAGCATTTT
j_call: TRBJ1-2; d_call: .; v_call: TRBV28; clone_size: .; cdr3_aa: CASVEGANYGYTF; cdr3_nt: TGTGCCAGTGTTGAGGGGGCTAACTATGGCTACACCTTC
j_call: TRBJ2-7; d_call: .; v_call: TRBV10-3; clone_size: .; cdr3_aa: CAISESQGYFDEQYF; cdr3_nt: TGTGCCATCAGTGAGTCCCAGGGGTATTTCGACGAGCAGTACTTC
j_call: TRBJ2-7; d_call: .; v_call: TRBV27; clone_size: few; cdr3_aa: CASSVRDGPYEQYF; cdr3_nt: TGTGCCAGCAGTGTGCGGGACGGACCCTACGAGCAGTACTTC
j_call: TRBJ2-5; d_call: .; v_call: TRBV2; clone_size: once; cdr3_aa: CASEYLRGRQETQYF; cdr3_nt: TGTGCCAGCGAGTACTTGCGGGGGCGCCAAGAGACCCAGTACTTC
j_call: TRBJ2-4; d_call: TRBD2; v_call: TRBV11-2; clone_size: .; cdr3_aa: CASSTFGGNIQYF; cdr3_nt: TGTGCCAGCAGCACTTTCGGGGGGAACATTCAGTACTTC
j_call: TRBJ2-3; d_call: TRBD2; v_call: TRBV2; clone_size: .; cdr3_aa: CASEAGTSVTRTDTQYF; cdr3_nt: TGTGCCAGCGAAGCCGGGACTAGCGTTACTAGAACAGATACGCAGTATTTT
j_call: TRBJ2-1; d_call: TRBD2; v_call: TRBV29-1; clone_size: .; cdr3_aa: CSVVRLAGGLQFF; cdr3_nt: TGCAGCGTTGTGAGGTTAGCGGGGGGCTTGCAGTTCTTC
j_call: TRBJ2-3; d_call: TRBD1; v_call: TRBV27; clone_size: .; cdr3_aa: CASSRDSRGDTQYF; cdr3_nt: TGTGCCAGCAGTAGGGACAGTCGAGGAGATACGCAGTATTTT
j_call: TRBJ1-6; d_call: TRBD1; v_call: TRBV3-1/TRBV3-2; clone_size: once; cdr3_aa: CASSQGAGQGNSPLHF; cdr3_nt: TGTGCCAGCAGCCAAGGAGCAGGACAGGGGAATTCACCCCTCCACTTT
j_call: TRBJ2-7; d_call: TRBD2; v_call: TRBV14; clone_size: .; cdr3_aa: CASSQTLASYEQYF; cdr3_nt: TGTGCCAGCAGCCAGACACTAGCGTCCTACGAGCAGTACTTC
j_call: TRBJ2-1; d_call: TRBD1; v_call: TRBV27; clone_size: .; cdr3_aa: CATRPGTGLYEQFF; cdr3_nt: TGTGCCACCCGACCTGGGACAGGGCTCTATGAGCAGTTCTTC
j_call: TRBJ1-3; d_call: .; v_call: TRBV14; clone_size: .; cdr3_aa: CASSLNTGRGNTIYF; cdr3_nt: TGTGCCAGCAGCCTTAACACAGGGAGAGGAAACACCATATATTTT
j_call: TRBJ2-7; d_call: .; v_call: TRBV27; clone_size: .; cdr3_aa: CASSILLDSYEQYF; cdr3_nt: TGTGCCAGCAGTATACTACTAGATTCCTACGAGCAGTACTTC